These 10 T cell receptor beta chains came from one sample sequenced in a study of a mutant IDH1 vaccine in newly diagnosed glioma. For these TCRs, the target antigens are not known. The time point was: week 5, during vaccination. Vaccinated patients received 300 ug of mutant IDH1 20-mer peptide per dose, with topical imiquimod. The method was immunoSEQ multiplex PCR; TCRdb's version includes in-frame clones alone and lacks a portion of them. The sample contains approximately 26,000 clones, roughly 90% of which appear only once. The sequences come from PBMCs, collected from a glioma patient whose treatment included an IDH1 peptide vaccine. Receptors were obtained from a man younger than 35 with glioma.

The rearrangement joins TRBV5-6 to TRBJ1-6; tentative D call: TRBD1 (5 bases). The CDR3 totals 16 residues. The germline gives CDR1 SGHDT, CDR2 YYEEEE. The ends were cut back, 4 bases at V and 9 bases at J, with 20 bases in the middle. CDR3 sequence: CASSLRGGGYVSPLHF. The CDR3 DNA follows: TGTGCCAGCAGCCTACGGGGGGGAGGGTACGTTTCACCCCTCCACTTT. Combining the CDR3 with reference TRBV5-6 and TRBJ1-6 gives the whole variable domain DAGVTQSPTHLIKTRGQQVTLRCSPKSGHDTVSWYQQALGQGPQFIFQYYEEEERQRGNFPDRFSGHQFPNYSSELNVNALLLGDSALYLCASSLRGGGYVSPLHFGNGTRLTVT.

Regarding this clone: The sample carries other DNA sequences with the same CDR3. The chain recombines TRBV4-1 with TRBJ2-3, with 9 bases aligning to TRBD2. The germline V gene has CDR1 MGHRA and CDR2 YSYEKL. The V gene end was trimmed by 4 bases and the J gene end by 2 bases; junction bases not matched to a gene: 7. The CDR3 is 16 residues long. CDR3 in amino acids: CASSLPLAGDTDTQYF. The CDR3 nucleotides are TGCGCCAGCAGCCTGCCCTTAGCGGGAGACACAGATACGCAGTATTTT.

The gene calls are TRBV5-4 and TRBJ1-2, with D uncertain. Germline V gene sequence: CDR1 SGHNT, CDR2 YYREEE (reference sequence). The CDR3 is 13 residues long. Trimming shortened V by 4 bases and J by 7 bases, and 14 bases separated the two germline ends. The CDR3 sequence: CASSGVVGLGYTF. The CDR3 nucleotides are TGTGCCAGCAGCGGGGTGGTCGGGCTTGGCTACACCTTC.

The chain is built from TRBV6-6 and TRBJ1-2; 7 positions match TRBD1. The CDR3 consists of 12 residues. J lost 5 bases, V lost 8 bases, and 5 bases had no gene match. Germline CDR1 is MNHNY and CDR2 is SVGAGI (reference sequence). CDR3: CASVGRGYGYTF. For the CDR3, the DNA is TGTGCCAGCGTGGGCAGGGGGTATGGCTACACCTTC.

The CDR3 nucleotides read TGTGCCAGCAGCCTCGGGACAGTGAACACTGAAGCTTTCTTT. Protein sequence: CASSLGTVNTEAFF. The chain is built from TRBV7-9 and TRBJ1-1, with TRBD1 identical over 7 bases. This CDR3 is 14 amino acids long. In germline, CDR1 is SEHNR, CDR2 FQNEAQ (reference sequence). V dropped 5 bases and J dropped 0; count of bases not matched to a gene: 3.

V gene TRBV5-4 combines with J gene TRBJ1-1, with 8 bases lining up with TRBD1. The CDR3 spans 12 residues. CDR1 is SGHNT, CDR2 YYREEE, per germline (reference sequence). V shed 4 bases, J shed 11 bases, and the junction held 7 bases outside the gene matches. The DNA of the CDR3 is TGTGCCAGCAGCCCCGACAGGGGTCCTGCTTTCTTT. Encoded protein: CASSPDRGPAFF.

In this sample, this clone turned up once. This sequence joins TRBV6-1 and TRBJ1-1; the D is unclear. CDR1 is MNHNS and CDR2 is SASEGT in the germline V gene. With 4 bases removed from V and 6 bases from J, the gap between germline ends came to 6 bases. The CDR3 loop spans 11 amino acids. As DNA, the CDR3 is TGTGCCAGCAGTGCGACGGCTGAAGCTTTCTTT. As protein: CASSATAEAFF.

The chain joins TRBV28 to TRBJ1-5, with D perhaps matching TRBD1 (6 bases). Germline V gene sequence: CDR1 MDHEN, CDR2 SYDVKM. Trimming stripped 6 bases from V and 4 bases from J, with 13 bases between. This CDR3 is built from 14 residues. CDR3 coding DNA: TGTGCCAGCAGAACAGGGTCGGTGAATCAGCCCCAGCATTTT. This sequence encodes CASRTGSVNQPQHF.

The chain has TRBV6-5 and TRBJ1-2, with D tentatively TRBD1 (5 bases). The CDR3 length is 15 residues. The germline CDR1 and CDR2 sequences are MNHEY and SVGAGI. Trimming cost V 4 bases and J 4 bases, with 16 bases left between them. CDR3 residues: CASSLWGSEFYGYTF. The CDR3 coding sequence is TGTGCCAGCAGTTTATGGGGCTCAGAATTCTATGGCTACACCTTC.

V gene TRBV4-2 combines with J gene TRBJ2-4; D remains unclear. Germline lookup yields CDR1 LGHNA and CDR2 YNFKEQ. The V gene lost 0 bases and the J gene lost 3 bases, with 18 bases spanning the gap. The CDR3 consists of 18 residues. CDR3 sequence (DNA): TGTGCCAGCAGCCAAGATTGGGGAAGAGTTTATGGCAAAAACATTCAGTACTTC. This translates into CASSQDWGRVYGKNIQYF.